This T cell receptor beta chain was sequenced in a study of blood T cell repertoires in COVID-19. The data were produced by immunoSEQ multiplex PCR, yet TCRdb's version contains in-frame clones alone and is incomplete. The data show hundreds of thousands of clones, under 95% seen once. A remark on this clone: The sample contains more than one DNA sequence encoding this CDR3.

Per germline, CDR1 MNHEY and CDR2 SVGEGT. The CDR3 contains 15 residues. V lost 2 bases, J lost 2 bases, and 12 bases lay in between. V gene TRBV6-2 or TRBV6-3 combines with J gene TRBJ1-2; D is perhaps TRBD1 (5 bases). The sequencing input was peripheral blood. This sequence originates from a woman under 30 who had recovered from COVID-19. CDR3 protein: CASSYGGAVNYGYTF. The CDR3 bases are TGTGCCAGCAGTTACGGTGGGGCAGTCAACTATGGCTACACCTTC.